One sample yielded the 23 T cell receptor beta chains listed below, sequenced in a study of beta chain features in type 1 diabetes. The sequenced template was cDNA made from the entire isolated RNA. Clones were sequenced by immunoSEQ multiplex PCR, and TCRdb holds only the in-frame ones, with some missing. The table has under 500,000 clones, 30% seen once. The sample was naive CD4+ T cells from blood. The receptors originated from a man between 18 and 29 years old in good health.

This sequence joins TRBV23-1 and TRBJ2-7, with a weak D call TRBD1 (6 bases). TRBV23-1 is designated an ORF whose function remains uncertain. The length of the CDR3 is 14 residues. Between the trimmed V and J ends, which lost 4 bases and 7 bases, there was a span of 17 bases. Here the CDR3 reads CASSPHRESGEQYF. The CDR3, as DNA: TGCGCCAGCAGTCCTCACAGGGAGTCGGGGGAGCAGTACTTC.

The chain has TRBV5-6 and TRBJ2-5; either TRBD1 or TRBD2 may supply D (5 bases each). The germline V gene encodes CDR1 SGHDT and CDR2 YYEEEE. Trimming stripped 4 bases from V and 5 bases from J, with 15 bases between. The CDR3 is 14 residues long. CDR3 bases: TGTGCCAGCAGCCCGAACGGCAGGGAGGAGACCCAGTACTTC. Its translation is CASSPNGREETQYF.

A few counts support this clone. This chain uses TRBV19 with TRBJ2-4; D gene uncertain. This CDR3 comprises 15 residues. Trimming pared 2 bases from V and 0 bases from J, leaving 8 bases between. Germline V CDR1 and CDR2: LNHDA, SQIVND (reference sequence). The CDR3 bases are TGTGCCAGTAGTATACTAGGAGAAGCCAAAAACATTCAGTACTTC. Residues: CASSILGEAKNIQYF.

This chain links TRBV2 with TRBJ2-1, with D perhaps TRBD1 (6 bases). Germline V lookup: CDR1 SNHLY, CDR2 FYNNEI. The V end was cut by 4 bases, the J end by 5 bases, with 15 bases between. The CDR3 consists of 15 residues. The CDR3 region has the DNA TGTGCCAGCAGTGCATCCGGGACAAATAACAATGAGCAGTTCTTC. Encoded protein: CASSASGTNNNEQFF.

This chain uses TRBV25-1 with TRBJ2-5; 7 bases are shared with TRBD1. CDR1 and CDR2 from the germline V gene are MGHDK and SYGVNS. The CDR3 extends over 16 amino acids. Trimming removed 0 bases from V and 5 bases from J; junction bases left unmatched: 9. This CDR3 is CASSEYTAGQAETQYF. The CDR3 region has the DNA TGTGCCAGCAGTGAATACACCGCTGGACAGGCTGAGACCCAGTACTTC.

This sequence joins TRBV4-1 and TRBJ2-1, with TRBD2 identical over 11 bases. The CDR3 runs 16 residues. CDR1 and CDR2 from the germline V gene are MGHRA and YSYEKL. V lost 3 bases to trimming and J lost 0 bases; unmatched junction nucleotides: 1. As DNA, the CDR3 is TGCGCCAGCAGCCAGCTAGCGGGGGGCTCCTACAATGAGCAGTTCTTC. Amino acid sequence: CASSQLAGGSYNEQFF.

This clone has just a few counts. This sample also contains other DNA sequences that code for the same CDR3. The chain couples TRBV7-9 to TRBJ2-5, with no clear D. The CDR3 length is 12 residues. Trimming took 5 bases from V and 4 from J, leaving 8 bases between them. Per the germline V gene, CDR1 is SEHNR and CDR2 is FQNEAQ (reference sequence). CDR3 region: CASSLQGETQYF. CDR3 DNA sequence: TGTGCCAGCAGCCTGCAAGGAGAGACCCAGTACTTC.

This chain links TRBV14 with TRBJ2-1, with TRBD2 as a possible D gene (6 bases). The CDR3 runs 14 residues. The germline CDR1 and CDR2 sequences are SGHDN and FVKESK. Deletions cut 3 bases from V and 8 bases from J, with 14 bases between. The CDR3 coding sequence is TGTGCCAGCAGCCACCGCCTAGCGTTGGATGAGCAGTTCTTC. It translates to CASSHRLALDEQFF. Combining the CDR3 with reference TRBV14 and TRBJ2-1 gives the whole variable domain EAGVTQFPSHSVIEKGQTVTLRCDPISGHDNLYWYRRVMGKEIKFLLHFVKESKQDESGMPNNRFLAERTGGTYSTLKVQPAELEDSGVYFCASSHRLALDEQFFGPGTRLTVL.

The chain is built from TRBV30 and TRBJ2-7, with TRBD1 identical over 9 bases. The V gene's germline CDR1 is GTSNPN and CDR2 SVGIG (reference sequence). The ends lost 4 bases at V and 3 bases at J; junction bases unmatched: 7. The CDR3 has 14 amino acids. CDR3 coding DNA: TGTGCCTGGACTCAGGACAGGGGATACTACGAGCAGTACTTC. This gives the protein CAWTQDRGYYEQYF.

The chain uses TRBV29-1 and TRBJ2-5; D remains ambiguous. The CDR3 sequence is 15 residues long. Between the trimmed V and J ends, which lost 5 bases and 5 bases, there was a span of 21 bases. CDR1 is SQVTM and CDR2 is ANQGSEA in the germline V gene. CDR3 in amino acids: CSVSGTPKSLETQYF. DNA of the CDR3: TGCAGCGTTTCCGGCACTCCCAAATCGCTGGAGACCCAGTACTTC.

This clone occurred a few times. The chain has TRBV20-1 and TRBJ2-5; no reliable D call. V lost 4 bases to trimming and J lost 6 bases, with 6 bases between them. This CDR3 has 10 amino acids. Looked up from germline, CDR1 is DFQATT and CDR2 is SNEGSKA (reference sequence). CDR3 in DNA: TGCAGTGCTATGGAAAAGACCCAGTACTTC. Protein product: CSAMEKTQYF.

This clone showed up just a few times. Relative to the germline gene, one junction end is altered; a read error may explain this. J is TRBJ2-1 and V is TRBV25-1, with 8 bases matching TRBD2. Germline V lookup: CDR1 MGHDK, CDR2 SYGVNS. This CDR3 region has 15 residues. The CDR3 loop is CASSELSAGAKSRLF. The CDR3 DNA sequence: TGTGCCAGCAGTGAACTTTCAGCGGGGGCCAAATCCAGGCTCTTC.

This clone was recorded a few times. The V and J genes are TRBV25-1 and TRBJ2-7; 9 bases map to TRBD1. The junction had 7 bases not matched to a gene; V was cut back by 6 bases and J by 7 bases. The CDR3 length is 13 residues. Germline values: CDR1 MGHDK, CDR2 SYGVNS. The CDR3 DNA reads as TGTGCCAGCAGAGGGACAGGGATGGGTGAGCAGTACTTC. Encoded protein: CASRGTGMGEQYF.

This clone was picked up a small number of times. Other nucleotide sequences from this sample produce the same CDR3. This chain links TRBV14 with TRBJ2-3; tentatively, D is TRBD2 (6 bases). CDR1 is SGHDN, CDR2 FVKESK, per germline. This CDR3 has 14 amino acids. V shed 3 bases and J shed 2 bases, with 9 bases lying between them. CDR3 in amino acids: CASSQGLATDTQYF. The CDR3 DNA reads as TGTGCCAGCAGCCAGGGACTCGCCACAGATACGCAGTATTTT.

V gene TRBV25-1 combines with J gene TRBJ2-7, with 10 bases fitting TRBD1. This CDR3 is 14 amino acids long. After removal of 3 bases from V and 6 bases from J, the junction contained 5 bases not matched to a gene. Germline CDR1 reads MGHDK; CDR2 reads SYGVNS. The CDR3 sequence is CASSDGDRGFEQYF. In nucleotides, the CDR3 is TGTGCCAGCAGTGATGGGGACAGGGGCTTCGAGCAGTACTTC.

The rearrangement joins TRBV28 to TRBJ2-7; TRBD2 might be the D (6 bases). This CDR3 region has 13 residues. V was shortened by 3 bases and J by 4 bases, with 10 bases between the two germline ends. Germline CDR1 MDHEN, CDR2 SYDVKM. The chain's CDR3 is CASSLAGRYEQYF. The CDR3 nucleotides are TGTGCCAGCAGTTTGGCGGGAAGGTACGAGCAGTACTTC.

This chain links TRBV6-5 with TRBJ2-1; 13 nucleotides align to TRBD2. V shed 6 bases and J 5 bases; nucleotides not matched to a gene: 4. In germline, CDR1 is MNHEY, CDR2 SVGAGI. The CDR3 is 15 residues long. The CDR3 region is CASSMGLAGHNEQFF. The CDR3 DNA is TGTGCCAGCAGCATGGGACTAGCGGGACACAATGAGCAGTTCTTC.

A single count supports this clone. V is TRBV27 and J is TRBJ2-5; 15 bases line up with TRBD2. The CDR3 spans 16 residues. The V segment lost 6 bases and the J segment 5 bases; nucleotides outside the gene matches: 7. Germline V gene lookup returns CDR1 MNHEY and CDR2 SMNVEV (reference sequence). CDR3 bases: TGTGCCAGCAGCACCTGGGGACTAGCGGGAGGTGAGACCCAGTACTTC. This encodes CASSTWGLAGGETQYF.

This clone was seen a few times. V is TRBV29-1 and J is TRBJ2-5; perhaps TRBD1 as D (6 bases). The CDR3 loop spans 13 amino acids. Germline V CDR1 and CDR2: SQVTM, ANQGSEA. The ends were cut back, 6 bases at V and 5 bases at J, with 16 bases in the middle. Here the CDR3 DNA reads TGCAGCGTCCCCGCAGGGGTTTTTGAGACCCAGTACTTC. Translation: CSVPAGVFETQYF.

The rearrangement joins TRBV7-6 to TRBJ2-2, with D perhaps TRBD1 (6 bases). The V end was cut by 5 bases, the J end by 6 bases, with 16 bases between. The germline gives CDR1 SGHVS, CDR2 FNYEAQ. CDR3 size: 15 residues. As DNA, the CDR3 is TGTGCCAGCAGCCCCCCAACAGGGTTGGCCGGGGAGCTGTTTTTT. This encodes CASSPPTGLAGELFF.

The chain employs TRBV9 and TRBJ1-2; a possible D gene is TRBD1 (6 bases). The germline gives CDR1 SGDLS, CDR2 YYNGEE. V dropped 0 bases and J dropped 5 bases, with 11 bases sitting between them. This CDR3 has 14 residues. CDR3 sequence reads: CASSVDPGAYGYTF. The CDR3 DNA sequence: TGTGCCAGCAGCGTAGACCCAGGGGCATATGGCTACACCTTC.

The chain is built from TRBV6-6 and TRBJ1-4, with 8 bases aligning to TRBD1. The CDR3 sequence is 14 residues long. The V segment lost 6 bases and the J segment 7 bases; nucleotides outside the gene matches: 7. Germline values: CDR1 MNHNY, CDR2 SVGAGI (reference sequence). The CDR3 nucleotides are TGTGCCAGCAGCCCCAGGGGGCCAGGTGAAAAACTGTTTTTT. This encodes CASSPRGPGEKLFF.

As for this clone: Other nucleotide sequences from this sample produce the same CDR3. The chain is built from TRBV7-2 and TRBJ2-5, with unresolved D. Germline V gives CDR1 SGHTA, CDR2 FQGNSA. The CDR3 sequence is 11 residues long. Trimming shortened V by 2 bases and J by 5 bases, and 3 bases separated the two germline ends. CDR3 sequence (DNA): TGTGCCAGCAGCTTATTGGAGACCCAGTACTTC. Protein sequence: CASSLLETQYF. Filled out from reference TRBV7-2 and TRBJ2-5, the complete variable domain reads GAGVSQSPSNKVTEKGKDVELRCDPISGHTALYWYRQSLGQGLEFLIYFQGNSAPDKSGLPSDRFSAERTGGSVSTLTIQRTQQEDSAVYLCASSLLETQYFGPGTRLLVL.